Following are 21 T cell receptor beta chains from one sample sequenced in a study of OX40 agonist ivuxolimab in advanced cancers. TCRdb keeps only in-frame clones here, not all; method: immunoSEQ multiplex PCR. Of approximately 70,000 clones in the sample, over 75% were seen once. Sequenced here: CD4+ or CD8+ T cells sorted from blood, sampled in a trial of the OX40 agonist ivuxolimab. These receptors all come from an adult with an advanced solid tumor such as melanoma, head and neck, liver or kidney cancer.

This chain connects TRBV6-5 to TRBJ1-1; possible D gene TRBD1, 6 bases. This CDR3 has 13 amino acids. Germline-derived CDR1 and CDR2 are MNHEY and SVGAGI. V was shortened by 6 bases and J by 11 bases, with 19 bases between the two germline ends. CDR3 residues: CASSRDTRFPAFF. CDR3 in DNA: TGTGCCAGCAGCCGGGACACCAGATTCCCGGCTTTCTTT.

The sample holds one count of this clone. V usage is TRBV11-3 and J usage is TRBJ2-2; TRBD2 agrees at 7 bases. J gave up 3 bases and V 1 base, and 8 bases lay outside the gene matches. Germline V gene lookup returns CDR1 SGHNT and CDR2 YENEEA. The CDR3 sequence is 17 residues long. The CDR3 sequence is CASSLVARERDTGELFF. Written as DNA, the CDR3 is TGTGCCAGCAGCTTAGTCGCGCGGGAGCGGGACACCGGGGAGCTGTTTTTT.

This clone was detected a few times. V usage is TRBV7-8 and J usage is TRBJ2-7, with 10 nucleotides matching TRBD2. J lost 2 bases, V lost 5 bases, and 9 bases had no gene match. Germline assignment: CDR1 SGHVS and CDR2 FQNEAQ. The CDR3 sequence is 16 residues long. CDR3 sequence: CASSPELAGDPYEQYF. In DNA, the CDR3 is TGTGCCAGCAGCCCGGAGCTAGCGGGAGATCCCTACGAGCAGTACTTC.

The chain has TRBV10-2 and TRBJ1-1; TRBD1 agrees at 8 bases. V shed 10 bases, J shed 8 bases, and the junction held 12 bases outside the gene matches. Germline CDR1 reads WSHSY; CDR2 reads SAAADI. The CDR3 loop spans 13 amino acids. The CDR3 sequence: CATGGQGFAEAFF. CDR3 DNA sequence: TGCGCCACCGGCGGACAGGGATTTGCGGAAGCTTTCTTT.

This clone was picked up one time. This chain uses TRBV7-2 with TRBJ2-1; the match to TRBD1 covers 9 bases. The V gene's germline CDR1 is SGHTA and CDR2 FQGNSA. Germline trimming cut 3 bases from V and 8 bases from J; bases unmatched to any gene: 14. This CDR3 has 17 amino acids. The CDR3 loop is CASSFGERDRVSDEQFF. CDR3 DNA: TGTGCCAGCAGCTTCGGGGAAAGGGACAGGGTTTCGGATGAGCAGTTCTTC.

The chain carries TRBV6-5 and TRBJ2-5; D may be TRBD2 (6 bases). The CDR3 is 15 residues long. V lost 6 bases and J 1 base, leaving 15 bases between the germline ends. Germline V gives CDR1 MNHEY, CDR2 SVGAGI. CDR3 amino acids: CASRTGSQLQETQYF. The CDR3 DNA sequence: TGTGCCAGCAGGACCGGGAGCCAACTCCAAGAGACCCAGTACTTC.

The chain carries TRBV6-5 and TRBJ2-7; D possibly corresponds to TRBD2 (5 bases). CDR1 and CDR2 (germline): MNHEY, SVGAGI. This CDR3 is 15 amino acids long. The V gene lost 5 bases and the J gene lost 1 base, with 15 bases spanning the gap. The CDR3 loop reads CASSPGGPPSYEQYF. As DNA, the CDR3 is TGTGCCAGCAGTCCAGGAGGTCCTCCATCCTACGAGCAGTACTTC.

The chain links TRBV6-4 to TRBJ2-7; 9 bases match TRBD1. V lost 4 bases and J lost 4; bases outside the gene matches: 14. CDR3 length: 17 amino acids. CDR1 and CDR2 (germline): MRHNA, SNTAGT. Written as DNA, the CDR3 is TGTGCCAGCAGTGTTCGGTTTAGGGACAGGGCTTATTACGAGCAGTACTTC. Translating gives CASSVRFRDRAYYEQYF.

This clone was seen more than once but under ten times. V and J are TRBV15 and TRBJ1-5; D is ambiguous. The CDR3 loop spans 13 amino acids. The V and J ends lost 0 bases and 10 bases respectively, with 10 bases between them. Germline V lookup: CDR1 LNHNV, CDR2 YYDKDF (reference sequence). CDR3 sequence (DNA): TGTGCCACCAGCAGAGACGACCACGGCCCCCAGCATTTT. Amino acids: CATSRDDHGPQHF.

The chain is built from TRBV11-3 and TRBJ2-7; 11 positions match TRBD2. CDR1 is SGHNT and CDR2 is YENEEA in the germline V gene. The CDR3 covers 18 residues. V was pared by 5 bases and J by 1 base, with 13 bases of the junction left unmatched. CDR3 coding DNA: TGTGCCAGCAGCCCAACTAGCGGGAGTAGTTTTAGGTCCTACGAGCAGTACTTC. This sequence encodes CASSPTSGSSFRSYEQYF.

The chain employs TRBV19 and TRBJ2-2; 7 bases agree with TRBD2. Germline lookup yields CDR1 LNHDA and CDR2 SQIVND (reference sequence). The CDR3 spans 15 residues. Unmatched junction bases numbered 10, after V lost 7 bases and J lost 5 bases. CDR3 sequence (DNA): TGTGCCAGTAACCCCGGGGGGAGGAGAACCGGGGAGCTGTTTTTT. Translation: CASNPGGRRTGELFF.

CDR3 nucleotides: TGTGCCAGCAGCCAAGGAGGGGGGACCCAGTACTTC. Its protein is CASSQGGGTQYF. The chain joins TRBV14 to TRBJ2-5; possibly TRBD1 for D (6 bases). Between the trimmed V and J ends, which lost 1 base and 7 bases, there was a span of 7 bases. Per germline, CDR1 SGHDN and CDR2 FVKESK. The CDR3 has 12 amino acids.

This clone was detected only a few times. V is TRBV28 and J is TRBJ2-1; 9 positions match TRBD2. Germline V gene lookup returns CDR1 MDHEN and CDR2 SYDVKM. V dropped 5 bases and J dropped 7; count of bases not matched to a gene: 12. The CDR3 covers 16 residues. The CDR3 DNA reads as TGTGCCAGCAGTCCACCCGGGACTAGCAGACTAAATGAGCAGTTCTTC. Amino acids: CASSPPGTSRLNEQFF.

The chain employs TRBV27 and TRBJ2-7; 9 nucleotides agree with TRBD1. CDR1 and CDR2 (germline): MNHEY, SMNVEV (reference sequence). There are 17 residues in the CDR3. V trimming: 6 bases; J trimming: 2 bases; junction bases outside the gene matches: 14. CDR3 in amino acids: CASSKGQGSNWAYEQYF. CDR3 coding DNA: TGTGCCAGCAGCAAGGGACAGGGTTCGAACTGGGCCTACGAGCAGTACTTC.

This chain links TRBV7-9 with TRBJ2-2; D gene ambiguous. V was cut by 2 bases and J by 10 bases, with 14 bases left in between. Germline lookup yields CDR1 SEHNR and CDR2 FQNEAQ (reference sequence). The CDR3 runs to 14 residues. The CDR3 sequence: CASSLTGPTEELFF. CDR3 in DNA: TGTGCCAGCAGCTTAACTGGGCCCACGGAGGAGCTGTTTTTT.

This clone came up once. This rearrangement joins TRBV4-2 to TRBJ2-5; 7 nucleotides line up with TRBD1. Germline V gene lookup returns CDR1 LGHNA and CDR2 YNFKEQ. The CDR3 spans 15 residues. With V trimmed by 2 bases and J by 4 bases, 7 bases remained unmatched. CDR3 sequence: CASSQSTGTGETQYF. The CDR3 DNA follows: TGTGCCAGCAGCCAATCGACAGGGACGGGAGAGACCCAGTACTTC.

The chain has TRBV5-1 and TRBJ2-7; D is unresolved. CDR1 and CDR2 (germline): SGHRS, YFSETQ. V lost 2 bases and J lost 6, with 12 bases in between. The CDR3 length is 13 residues. The CDR3 spells CASSFGSLSEQYF. CDR3 DNA: TGCGCCAGCAGCTTCGGCAGTTTAAGCGAGCAGTACTTC.

A single count supports this clone. This chain joins TRBV7-2 and TRBJ2-3; the match to TRBD1 covers 7 bases. Germline CDR1 SGHTA, CDR2 FQGNSA. The CDR3 totals 16 residues. The J segment lost 1 base and the V segment lost 3 bases, leaving 7 bases of the junction unmatched. The CDR3 DNA follows: TGTGCCAGCAGCTTCAGAGGGGGCTTGGGCACAGATACGCAGTATTTT. It translates to CASSFRGGLGTDTQYF. Full variable domain (outside the CDR3, taken from reference TRBV7-2 and TRBJ2-3): GAGVSQSPSNKVTEKGKDVELRCDPISGHTALYWYRQSLGQGLEFLIYFQGNSAPDKSGLPSDRFSAERTGGSVSTLTIQRTQQEDSAVYLCASSFRGGLGTDTQYFGPGTRLTVL.

J is TRBJ1-2 and V is TRBV7-9; 8 nucleotides match TRBD1. This CDR3 has 14 residues. Losses at the gene ends were 5 bases for V and 1 base for J; bases not matched to a gene: 3. Germline CDR1 SEHNR, CDR2 FQNEAQ (reference sequence). DNA for the CDR3: TGTGCCAGCAGCCGGGACAGGTTTAACTATGGCTACACCTTC. It translates to CASSRDRFNYGYTF. Supplemented by reference TRBV7-9 and TRBJ1-2, the full variable domain reads DTGVSQNPRHKITKRGQNVTFRCDPISEHNRLYWYRQTLGQGPEFLTYFQNEAQLEKSRLLSDRFSAERPKGSFSTLEIQRTEQGDSAMYLCASSRDRFNYGYTFGSGTRLTVV.

This chain links TRBV5-1 with TRBJ1-2; D is possibly TRBD1 (5 bases). Trimming removed 0 bases from V and 5 bases from J, with 11 bases in between. This CDR3 comprises 14 residues. CDR1 and CDR2 from the germline V gene are SGHRS and YFSETQ. The CDR3 spells CASSLEGARYGYTF. The CDR3 DNA is TGCGCCAGCAGCTTGGAAGGGGCGAGATATGGCTACACCTTC. The full variable domain, its missing parts supplied by reference TRBV5-1 and TRBJ1-2, is KAGVTQTPRYLIKTRGQQVTLSCSPISGHRSVSWYQQTPGQGLQFLFEYFSETQRNKGNFPGRFSGRQFSNSRSEMNVSTLELGDSALYLCASSLEGARYGYTFGSGTRLTVV.

The CDR3 loop is CASSLLRPGLAGGFETQYF. The CDR3 coding sequence is TGTGCCAGCAGTTTATTACGACCGGGACTAGCGGGAGGTTTCGAGACCCAGTACTTC. V and J are TRBV27 and TRBJ2-5, with 15 bases that match TRBD2. V shed 1 base, J shed 5 bases, and the junction held 11 bases outside the gene matches. This CDR3 spans 19 amino acids. CDR1 is MNHEY, CDR2 SMNVEV, per germline (reference sequence).